The following is a T cell receptor (beta chain) sequence with its context. J lost 4 bases, V lost 4 bases, and 8 bases had no gene match. The CDR3 spans 16 residues. The germline CDR1 and CDR2 sequences are SGDLS and YYNGEE. In the authors' workflow: Estimation of nucleated cell counts relied on the amplification of reference gene primers. Libraries were prepared by immunoSEQ multiplex PCR; TCRdb keeps only in-frame clonotypes and omits some of them. D and trimming were read from the DNA, whereas the V and J calls and clone size are those reported in that table. The table includes 50,000 to 65,000 clones, roughly four fifths detected once. This sample stems from a study of blood T cell repertoires in COVID-19. Study at large: The samples span acute and convalescent COVID-19 from the United States, Italy and Spain. Sources were T cells, B-cell-depleted T cells, or PBMCs; the material itself was cDNA or gDNA.

This chain uses TRBV9 with TRBJ1-4; 9 bases agree with TRBD1. This clonotype was sampled from a woman between 55 and 75 years old with acute or convalescent COVID-19. Sequenced material: peripheral blood. CDR3 sequence reads: CASSKSRDRVNEKLFF. DNA for the CDR3: TGTGCCAGCAGCAAGAGCCGGGACAGGGTTAATGAAAAACTGTTTTTT.